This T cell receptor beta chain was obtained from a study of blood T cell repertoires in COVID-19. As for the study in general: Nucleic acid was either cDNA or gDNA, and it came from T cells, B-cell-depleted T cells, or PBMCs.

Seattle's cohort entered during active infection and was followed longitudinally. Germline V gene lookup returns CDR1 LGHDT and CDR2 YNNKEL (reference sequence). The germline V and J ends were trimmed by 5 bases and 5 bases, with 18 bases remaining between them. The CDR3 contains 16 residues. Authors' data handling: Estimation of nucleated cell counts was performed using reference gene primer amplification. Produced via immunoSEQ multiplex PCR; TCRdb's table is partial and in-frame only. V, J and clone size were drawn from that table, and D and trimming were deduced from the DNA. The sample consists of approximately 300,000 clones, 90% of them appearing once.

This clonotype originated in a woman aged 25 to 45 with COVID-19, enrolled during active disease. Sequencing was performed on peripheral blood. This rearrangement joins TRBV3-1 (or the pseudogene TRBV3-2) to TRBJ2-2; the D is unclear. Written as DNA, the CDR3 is TGTGCCAGCAGCTTATGGCATTCAGGCTTGACCGGGGAGCTGTTTTTT. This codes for CASSLWHSGLTGELFF.